These T cell receptor beta chains were read from a single sample in a study of blood T cell repertoires in COVID-19. Only in-frame clones appear in the TCRdb table, and some are missing; sequencing was by immunoSEQ multiplex PCR. The table includes under 400,000 clones, roughly 90% detected once. Sequenced material: PBMCs or T cells enriched from blood (not recorded which). The origin of the receptors is a woman aged 25 to 39 who had been exposed to COVID-19. Both conserved end residues are part of each CDR3. Each record gives: D gene, J gene, V gene, clone size, CDR3 protein, CDR3 DNA. A D gene is named only where the DNA matches it firmly. For some rows the clone size is stated as once, few or many, or as a class when expanded; others skip it.

D: TRBD1; J: TRBJ1-1; V: TRBV19; size: NA; CDR3: CASLTRQGPEAFF; DNA: TGTGCCAGTCTCACAAGACAGGGTCCGGAAGCTTTCTTT
D: TRBD1; J: TRBJ1-2; V: TRBV3-1/TRBV3-2; size: NA; CDR3: CASSQVSGTGRDPLGYTF; DNA: TGTGCCAGCAGCCAAGTCAGCGGGACAGGGAGGGACCCCCTTGGCTACACCTTC
D: TRBD1; J: TRBJ1-2; V: TRBV19; size: many; CDR3: CATPRGTGRVYGYTF; DNA: TGTGCCACCCCGAGGGGGACAGGGCGGGTCTATGGCTACACCTTC
D: TRBD1; J: TRBJ2-7; V: TRBV6-6; size: NA; CDR3: CATQMTGTGVNYEQYF; DNA: TGTGCCACCCAAATGACCGGGACAGGGGTGAACTACGAGCAGTACTTC
D: TRBD1; J: TRBJ2-1; V: TRBV23-1; size: NA; CDR3: CARGQGARLDCNEQFF; DNA: TGCGCCAGGGGACAGGGGGCTCGCCTAGATTGCAATGAGCAGTTCTTC
D: NA; J: TRBJ2-1; V: TRBV11-3; size: NA; CDR3: CASSGGWADNEQFF; DNA: TGTGCCAGCAGCGGCGGGTGGGCAGACAATGAGCAGTTCTTC
D: NA; J: TRBJ2-1; V: TRBV7-7; size: NA; CDR3: CASSLVGSAVNEQFF; DNA: TGTGCTAGCAGCTTAGTCGGTAGCGCAGTCAATGAGCAGTTCTTC
D: NA; J: TRBJ2-7; V: TRBV28; size: NA; CDR3: CATRDFPYEQYF; DNA: TGTGCCACCAGGGACTTTCCCTACGAGCAGTACTTC
D: NA; J: TRBJ1-1; V: TRBV2; size: NA; CDR3: CAIYLGGTEAFF; DNA: TGTGCCATATACTTGGGAGGAACTGAAGCTTTCTTT
D: TRBD1; J: TRBJ1-5; V: TRBV6-5; size: NA; CDR3: CATGQGNQPQHF; DNA: TGTGCCACCGGACAGGGCAATCAGCCCCAGCATTTT
D: NA; J: TRBJ1-3; V: TRBV28; size: NA; CDR3: CASRPRGRGTGNTIYF; DNA: TGTGCCAGCAGACCGCGTGGCAGGGGAACGGGAAACACCATATATTTT
D: TRBD1; J: TRBJ1-1; V: TRBV11-2; size: NA; CDR3: CASSLGRPLQGKNTEAFF; DNA: TGTGCCAGCAGCTTAGGGAGACCGTTACAGGGGAAGAACACTGAAGCTTTCTTT
D: NA; J: TRBJ2-1; V: TRBV5-1; size: NA; CDR3: CASSGSNEQFF; DNA: TGCGCCAGCAGCGGGAGTAATGAGCAGTTCTTC
D: TRBD2; J: TRBJ2-7; V: TRBV19; size: NA; CDR3: CASSIGSSGSYEQYF; DNA: TGTGCCAGTAGTATAGGGTCTAGCGGGAGCTACGAGCAGTACTTC
D: TRBD1; J: TRBJ1-5; V: TRBV2; size: NA; CDR3: CASSELSGRGNQPQHF; DNA: TGTGCCAGCAGTGAATTATCGGGCAGGGGGAATCAGCCCCAGCATTTT
D: NA; J: TRBJ1-4; V: TRBV30; size: NA; CDR3: CAWSVPRGGNEKLFF; DNA: TGTGCCTGGAGTGTCCCCAGGGGAGGGAATGAAAAACTGTTTTTT
D: TRBD1; J: TRBJ2-7; V: TRBV27; size: once; CDR3: CASSLSGTGQVQQYF; DNA: TGTGCCAGCAGTTTATCTGGGACAGGGCAGGTCCAGCAGTACTTC
D: TRBD1; J: TRBJ1-2; V: TRBV27; size: NA; CDR3: CASSFQVGGGYGYTF; DNA: TGTGCCAGCAGTTTCCAAGTAGGGGGCGGGTATGGCTACACCTTC
D: NA; J: TRBJ2-1; V: TRBV28; size: NA; CDR3: CASSLRGSFGYNEQFF; DNA: TGTGCCAGCAGTTTAAGGGGGAGCTTTGGCTACAATGAGCAGTTCTTC
D: NA; J: TRBJ1-1; V: TRBV24-1; size: NA; CDR3: CATSDTRTFPGVAFF; DNA: TGTGCCACCAGTGACACACGGACCTTCCCCGGGGTAGCTTTCTTT
D: NA; J: TRBJ1-6; V: TRBV6-5; size: NA; CDR3: CASSYEGLSPLHF; DNA: TGTGCCAGCAGTTACGAGGGTCTTTCACCCCTCCACTTT
D: NA; J: TRBJ1-6; V: TRBV27; size: NA; CDR3: CASSLSGQLPNSPLHF; DNA: TGTGCCAGCAGTTTATCCGGACAGCTCCCTAATTCACCCCTCCACTTT
D: NA; J: TRBJ1-1; V: TRBV2; size: NA; CDR3: CASRATEVVEAFF; DNA: TGTGCCAGCAGGGCGACTGAGGTTGTTGAAGCTTTCTTT
D: TRBD2; J: TRBJ2-7; V: TRBV28; size: NA; CDR3: CASSPIAGEQYF; DNA: TGTGCCAGCAGCCCAATAGCGGGTGAGCAGTACTTC
D: NA; J: TRBJ1-5; V: TRBV19; size: few; CDR3: CASSSRADQPQHF; DNA: TGTGCCAGTAGTAGCAGGGCCGATCAGCCCCAGCATTTT
D: TRBD1; J: TRBJ2-1; V: TRBV24-1; size: NA; CDR3: CATVGQDYNEQFF; DNA: TGTGCCACCGTGGGACAGGACTACAATGAGCAGTTCTTC
D: TRBD2; J: TRBJ2-7; V: TRBV20-1; size: NA; CDR3: CSASPVAGASYLEQYF; DNA: TGCAGTGCTAGTCCGGTAGCGGGAGCTTCCTACTTGGAGCAGTACTTC
D: NA; J: TRBJ1-1; V: TRBV27; size: NA; CDR3: CASSSRQGGGNTEAFF; DNA: TGTGCCAGCAGTTCGCGGCAGGGTGGTGGGAACACTGAAGCTTTCTTT
D: TRBD2; J: TRBJ2-7; V: TRBV10-3; size: few; CDR3: CAIRDGTSGPYEQYF; DNA: TGTGCCATCAGGGATGGGACTAGCGGGCCCTACGAGCAGTACTTC